Listed here are 14 T cell receptor beta chains from one sample, sequenced in a study of cytomegalovirus exposure and HLA in healthy donors. The protocol was immunoSEQ multiplex PCR, while the TCRdb copy is restricted to in-frame clones and leaves out a portion. Seen here are approximately 190,000 clones, about four fifths observed once, and the top ten hold over 5.5%. Sequencing used PBMCs. These receptors all stem from a man between 18 and 35 years old in good health and CMV-seropositive.

The rearrangement links TRBV5-5 to TRBJ1-3; maybe TRBD1 (6 bases). This CDR3 has 16 amino acids. Trimming took off 4 bases at V and 2 bases at J, with 16 bases between the two ends. In germline, CDR1 is SGHKS, CDR2 YYEKEE (reference sequence). The CDR3 DNA is TGTGCCAGCAGCCGGACGACAGGACCTACTGGAAACACCATATATTTT. Amino acid sequence: CASSRTTGPTGNTIYF.

This chain joins TRBV4-3 and TRBJ2-1; 7 positions match TRBD2. The V gene end was trimmed by 0 bases and the J gene end by 8 bases; junction bases not matched to a gene: 7. CDR1 is LGHNA, CDR2 YSLEER, per germline. This CDR3 is 15 amino acids long. CDR3 in amino acids: CASSQERAAGDEQFF. CDR3 sequence (DNA): TGCGCCAGCAGCCAAGAGCGGGCCGCGGGGGATGAGCAGTTCTTC.

V is TRBV30 and J is TRBJ1-2, with a tentative D call TRBD1 (6 bases). The CDR3 runs to 15 residues. V dropped 4 bases and J dropped 4 bases, with 19 bases sitting between them. CDR1 and CDR2 from the germline V gene are GTSNPN and SVGIG (reference sequence). In nucleotides, the CDR3 is TGTGCCTGGATTCCACAACCGGGCAGGGGCTATGGCTACACCTTC. Amino acids: CAWIPQPGRGYGYTF.

CDR3 region: CASSETGNTEAFF. The CDR3 DNA is TGTGCCAGCAGTGAGACAGGGAACACTGAAGCTTTCTTT. This chain links TRBV6-1 with TRBJ1-1; maybe TRBD1 (6 bases). This CDR3 spans 13 amino acids. In germline, CDR1 is MNHNS, CDR2 SASEGT. V was clipped by 3 bases and J by 1 base, with 6 bases between them.

The chain employs TRBV2 and TRBJ1-2, with 7 bases aligning to TRBD1. The junction had 11 bases not matched to a gene; V was cut back by 2 bases and J by 5 bases. The CDR3 totals 16 residues. CDR1 SNHLY and CDR2 FYNNEI come from the germline V gene. The CDR3 reads CASSERGGGLLYGYTF. Here the CDR3 DNA reads TGTGCCAGCAGTGAAAGAGGGGGCGGGCTCCTTTATGGCTACACCTTC. Looking up the rest from reference TRBV2 and TRBJ1-2 gives the full variable domain: EPEVTQTPSHQVTQMGQEVILRCVPISNHLYFYWYRQILGQKVEFLVSFYNNEISEKSEIFDDQFSVERPDGSNFTLKIRSTKLEDSAMYFCASSERGGGLLYGYTFGSGTRLTVV.

This chain uses TRBV4-3 with TRBJ2-1; 11 nucleotides align to TRBD2. The CDR3 consists of 16 residues. Per the germline V gene, CDR1 is LGHNA and CDR2 is YSLEER. Trimming cost V 0 bases and J 7 bases; bases outside gene matches: 5. The CDR3 reads CASSQETSGSRNEQFF. CDR3 nucleotide sequence: TGCGCCAGCAGCCAAGAAACTAGCGGGAGTAGGAATGAGCAGTTCTTC.

This clone appeared once. V and J are TRBV2 and TRBJ2-1; 8 bases are shared with TRBD2. Germline V CDR1 and CDR2: SNHLY, FYNNEI. Unmatched junction bases numbered 5, after V lost 4 bases and J lost 0 bases. This CDR3 has 16 residues. Written as DNA, the CDR3 is TGTGCCAGCAGTGCCTCTACTAGCGGCTCCTACAATGAGCAGTTCTTC. This gives the protein CASSASTSGSYNEQFF.

The chain is built from TRBV27 and TRBJ2-7; tentatively, D is TRBD1 (5 bases). V lost 5 bases and J 2 bases, leaving 16 bases between the germline ends. Per the germline V gene, CDR1 is MNHEY and CDR2 is SMNVEV (reference sequence). This CDR3 region has 15 residues. The CDR3 sequence is CASSALGAVTYEQYF. The CDR3, as DNA: TGTGCCAGCAGTGCCCTTGGGGCGGTCACCTACGAGCAGTACTTC.

The V and J genes are TRBV2 and TRBJ2-5; TRBD2 aligns across 12 bases. V lost 4 bases, J lost 4 bases, and 1 base stayed unmatched. The CDR3 spans 14 residues. In germline, CDR1 is SNHLY, CDR2 FYNNEI. The CDR3 region has the DNA TGTGCCAGCAGTGGACTAGCGGGAGTAGAGACCCAGTACTTC. Translated, it gives CASSGLAGVETQYF.

The genes are TRBV27 and TRBJ2-4; TRBD2 matches at 9 bases. Looked up from germline, CDR1 is MNHEY and CDR2 is SMNVEV (reference sequence). The CDR3 contains 17 residues. V trimming: 6 bases; J trimming: 2 bases; junction bases outside the gene matches: 11. The CDR3 sequence: CASSHRGAGGTKNIQYF. The CDR3 DNA is TGTGCCAGCAGCCACCGAGGAGCGGGAGGAACCAAAAACATTCAGTACTTC.

The chain recombines TRBV6-5 with TRBJ1-2; D unclear. Germline V gene lookup returns CDR1 MNHEY and CDR2 SVGAGI. This CDR3 is 14 amino acids long. Trimming left V 0 bases short and J 2 bases short, with 7 bases between. The CDR3 here is CASSYSRENYGYTF. In nucleotides, the CDR3 is TGTGCCAGCAGTTACTCAAGGGAGAACTATGGCTACACCTTC.

V gene TRBV18 combines with J gene TRBJ2-5; 14 bases match TRBD2. CDR1 KGHSH and CDR2 LQKENI come from the germline V gene. Germline trimming cut 3 bases from V and 0 bases from J; bases unmatched to any gene: 3. This CDR3 contains 17 residues. In DNA form, the CDR3 reads TGTGCCAGCTCACCGGGGACTAGCGGGAGTCACCAAGAGACCCAGTACTTC. It translates to CASSPGTSGSHQETQYF.

CDR3: CASSITGGLNTEAFF. CDR3 bases: TGTGCCAGTAGTATCACGGGAGGGCTGAACACTGAAGCTTTCTTT. V is TRBV19 and J is TRBJ1-1, with D uncertain. V dropped 3 bases and J dropped 0 bases, with 11 bases sitting between them. This CDR3 contains 15 residues. CDR1 LNHDA and CDR2 SQIVND come from the germline V gene (reference sequence).

V usage is TRBV6-1 and J usage is TRBJ2-7; tentative D call: TRBD2 (6 bases). Germline CDR1 is MNHNS and CDR2 is SASEGT. This CDR3 region has 14 residues. Between the trimmed V and J ends, which lost 6 bases and 2 bases, there was a span of 14 bases. The CDR3 DNA sequence: TGTGCCAGCAGGCCAGCGGGTTGGGCCTACGAGCAGTACTTC. Translated: CASRPAGWAYEQYF.